This TCR beta chain was obtained from a study of T cell responses to AZD1222 COVID-19 vaccine. Whole-study findings and limits: Regions 160-218 and 743-854 held dominance among vaccine-associated CD4 TCRs, which spanned spike. The study identified only five to seven AZD1222 recipients as seropositive at baseline. Possibly, clonal diversity was underestimated; donors were largely white British and included more females.

Looked up from germline, CDR1 is SNHLY and CDR2 is FYNNEI. The CDR3 loop spans 14 amino acids. J gave up 5 bases and V 6 bases, and 8 bases lay outside the gene matches. The assay was immunoSEQ multiplex PCR, and TCRdb's table has in-frame clones only and misses some. This table holds fewer than 130,000 clones, 85% to 95% found once. Points on this clone: Its target is unknown.

The input for sequencing was peripheral blood, taken on day 0 of AZD1222 vaccination. This sequence originates from an adult in good health. The chain carries TRBV2 and TRBJ2-7; 9 nucleotides align to TRBD1. In nucleotides, the CDR3 is TGTGCCAGCAGCCGGGACAGGGCGTCCGACGAGCAGTACTTC. The encoded protein is CASSRDRASDEQYF.